Listed below are T cell receptor beta chains from one sample, sequenced in a study of Graves' ophthalmopathy and Graves' hyperthyroidism. TCRdb used MiXCR to reprocess the multiplex PCR reads, holding one entry per CDR3 protein. The sample has 200,000 to 300,000 distinct CDR3 sequences, around 45% seen once. The sample was peripheral blood. The receptor set was obtained from an adult man with Graves' ophthalmopathy. The CDR3 runs from the conserved cysteine through the conserved F or W. The order of the fields is V gene, J gene, CDR3 protein.

TRBV2	TRBJ2-7	CASNETPYYEQYF
TRBV10-1	TRBJ2-7	CASSLARDRGAGEQYF
TRBV5-6	TRBJ1-5	CASSLGIYSNQPQHF
TRBV9	TRBJ1-5	CASSSGSGNQPQHF
TRBV9	TRBJ2-5	CANSVGHSGRRGETQYF
TRBV6-5	TRBJ2-5	CASRWTGRETQYF
TRBV7-6	TRBJ1-2	CASSKGQANYGYTF
TRBV10-2	TRBJ1-1	CASSEDRMGTEAFF
TRBV5-1	TRBJ2-5	CASSLGPEQETQYF
TRBV6-1	TRBJ1-5	CASSEAFGIDQPQHF
TRBV3-1	TRBJ2-5	CASSMDSAGETQYF
TRBV29-1	TRBJ1-2	CSVEDPGESNYGYTF
TRBV13	TRBJ1-5	CASSKTQGRNQPQHF
TRBV5-1	TRBJ2-2	CASSYAGGRTGELFF
TRBV24-1	TRBJ1-6	CATSDLHHRGWIAESPLHF
TRBV7-9	TRBJ2-7	CASSSTEASYEQYF
TRBV7-2	TRBJ2-7	CASSLVLHEQYF
TRBV6-5	TRBJ2-7	CASSVGQGRDEQYF
TRBV7-3	TRBJ2-2	CVSSSGQGAANTGELFF
TRBV7-9	TRBJ2-7	CASSIGPSYEQYF
TRBV7-2	TRBJ1-5	CASSQDSRESNQPQHF
TRBV12-3/TRBV12-4	TRBJ2-7	CASTLAGGNYEQYF
TRBV29-1	TRBJ1-5	CSVRTADQPQHF
TRBV7-2	TRBJ2-7	CASSLTGTGRPYEQYF
TRBV12-3/TRBV12-4	TRBJ1-2	CASSPGDLPGAGYTF
TRBV7-2	TRBJ2-7	CASSPEGRAYEQYF
TRBV2	TRBJ1-5	CASSLGAGGSNQPQHF
TRBV15	TRBJ1-1	CATSRDQFPSGTEAFF
TRBV19	TRBJ1-1	CASSMRTVANTEAFF
TRBV7-2	TRBJ2-7	CASSWDTGGEQYF
TRBV12-3/TRBV12-4	TRBJ1-1	CASSLRGMTEAFF
TRBV11-2	TRBJ1-3	CASSWALRAGNTIYF
TRBV10-3	TRBJ2-7	CASSYARRGGYEQYF
TRBV5-6	TRBJ1-3	CASSSLSIAYTIYF
TRBV4-1	TRBJ1-5	CASSQRQGLNQPQHF
TRBV12-3/TRBV12-4	TRBJ2-2	CASRSTGELVF
TRBV11-3	TRBJ1-6	CASSLGPVNSPLHF
TRBV7-2	TRBJ2-6	CASSPRDSFFSGANVLTF
TRBV5-4	TRBJ2-5	CASSYLETQYF
TRBV6-1	TRBJ1-5	CASRTTGLSNQPQHF